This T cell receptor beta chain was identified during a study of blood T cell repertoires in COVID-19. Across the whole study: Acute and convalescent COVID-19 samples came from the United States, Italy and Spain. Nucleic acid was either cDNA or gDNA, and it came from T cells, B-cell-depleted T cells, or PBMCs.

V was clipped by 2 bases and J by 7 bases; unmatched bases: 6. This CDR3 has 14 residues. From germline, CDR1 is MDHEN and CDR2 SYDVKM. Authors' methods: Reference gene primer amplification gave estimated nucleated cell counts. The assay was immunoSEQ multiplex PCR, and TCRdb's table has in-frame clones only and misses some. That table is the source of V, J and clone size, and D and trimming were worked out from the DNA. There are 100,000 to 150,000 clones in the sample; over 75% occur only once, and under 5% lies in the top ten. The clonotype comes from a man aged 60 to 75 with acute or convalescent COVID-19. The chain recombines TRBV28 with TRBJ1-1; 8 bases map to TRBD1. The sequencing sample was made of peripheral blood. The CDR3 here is CASSLKQGVSEAFF. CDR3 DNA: TGTGCCAGCAGTTTAAAACAGGGGGTGAGTGAAGCTTTCTTT.